This T cell receptor beta chain originates from a study of blood T cell repertoires in COVID-19. As for the study in general: Samples of COVID-19 (acute and convalescent) were obtained from the United States, Italy and Spain.

CDR1 and CDR2 (germline): MNHNY, SVGAGI (reference sequence). The length of the CDR3 is 14 residues. V was shortened by 5 bases and J by 9 bases, with 14 bases between the two germline ends. Here immunoSEQ multiplex PCR was the method, and the copy in TCRdb shows in-frame clones only, minus some. The sample has 200,000 to 250,000 clones, approximately 84% seen once. Sequenced: peripheral blood. The receptor was isolated from a man aged 35-49 years with acute or convalescent COVID-19. This sequence joins TRBV6-6 and TRBJ1-6; no definite D call. The CDR3 DNA reads as TGTGCCAGCAGTCCTTCGATACTCCCTTCACCCCTCCACTTT. It encodes CASSPSILPSPLHF.